These 24 T cell receptor beta chains came from one sample sequenced in a study of T-cell reconstitution after alpha-beta-depleted transplantation in children. Construction of the TCRbeta library involved unique molecular identifiers. TCRdb analysed the PCR reads with MiXCR anew, one entry per CDR3 protein. The sample records some 640,000 distinct CDR3 sequences, about 15% being singletons. The starting material was PBMCs from the stem cell graft donor, obtained from the stem cell graft. These receptors were taken from a human donor who donated a stem cell graft to a child with acute myeloid leukemia.

This clonotype was counted many times. V and J are TRBV6-5 and TRBJ2-5; no clear D gene. The germline V and J ends were trimmed by 4 bases and 5 bases, with 8 bases remaining between them. From germline, CDR1 is MNHEY and CDR2 SVGAGI. The CDR3 runs to 12 residues. CDR3 amino acids: CASSSRSETQYF. CDR3 DNA: TGTGCCAGCAGTTCCCGGTCCGAGACCCAGTACTTC.

This clonotype appeared many times. This rearrangement joins TRBV5-6 to TRBJ2-7, with no clear D. V shed 2 bases and J shed 2 bases, with 17 bases lying between them. CDR1 and CDR2 (germline): SGHDT, YYEEEE. The CDR3 is 16 residues long. The CDR3 sequence is CASSFPVAGRTYEQYF. The CDR3 DNA sequence: TGTGCCAGCAGCTTCCCCGTTGCAGGCCGAACCTACGAGCAGTACTTC.

In its sample, this clonotype was seen many times. The J gene is TRBJ2-5, the V gene TRBV21-1; the table's TRBD1 call for D was not verified on the DNA. TRBV21-1 is classified as a pseudogene. The CDR3 contains 15 residues. The CDR3 here is CASSTRDRGQETQYF. For the CDR3, the DNA is TGTGCCAGCAGCACCCGGGACAGGGGGCAAGAGACCCAGTACTTC.

At least ten counts were recorded for this clonotype. The chain couples TRBV5-1 to TRBJ2-3; maybe TRBD2 (6 bases). The germline V gene has CDR1 SGHRS and CDR2 YFSETQ. The CDR3 is made up of 14 amino acids. The V end was cut by 0 bases, the J end by 3 bases, with 8 bases between. The CDR3 region is CASSLGEVTDTQYF. For the CDR3, the DNA is TGCGCCAGCAGCTTGGGGGAGGTGACAGATACGCAGTATTTT.

This clonotype was seen more than once but under ten times. This sequence joins TRBV12-3 or TRBV12-4 and TRBJ1-3; D unclear. Trimming cost V 6 bases and J 0 bases, with 18 bases left between them. The CDR3 sequence is 17 residues long. CDR3 sequence: CASRIGSVLSSGNTIYF. CDR3 nucleotide sequence: TGTGCCAGCAGGATCGGGTCAGTCCTGTCCTCTGGAAACACCATATATTTT.

The rearrangement uses TRBV28 and TRBJ2-5; either TRBD1 or TRBD2 may supply D (5 bases each). The CDR3 length is 15 residues. Germline loops: CDR1 MDHEN, CDR2 SYDVKM. V dropped 1 base and J dropped 2 bases, with 11 bases sitting between them. The CDR3 protein is CASSLSGAPQETQYF. The CDR3 DNA reads TGTGCCAGCAGTTTATCCGGGGCACCTCAAGAGACCCAGTACTTC. Drawing the rest from reference TRBV28 and TRBJ2-5, the complete variable domain is DVKVTQSSRYLVKRTGEKVFLECVQDMDHENMFWYRQDPGLGLRLIYFSYDVKMKEKGDIPEGYSVSREKKERFSLILESASTNQTSMYLCASSLSGAPQETQYFGPGTRLLVL.

The sample holds many counts of this clonotype. The chain uses TRBV24-1 and TRBJ2-6; 9 nucleotides align to TRBD1. The junction had 4 bases not matched to a gene; V was cut back by 4 bases and J by 1 base. The CDR3 covers 17 residues. Germline values: CDR1 KGHDR, CDR2 SFDVKD. For the CDR3, the DNA is TGTGCCACCAGTGACGGGACAGGGAGATCTGGGGCCAACGTCCTGACTTTC. It encodes CATSDGTGRSGANVLTF.

This clonotype appeared many times. V usage is TRBV7-2 and J usage is TRBJ2-1; 7 bases are a match to TRBD2. The V and J ends lost 1 base and 3 bases, in that order; junction bases with no gene match: 3. The CDR3 spans 15 residues. Per the germline V gene, CDR1 is SGHTA and CDR2 is FQGNSA. Here the CDR3 DNA reads TGTGCCAGCAGCTTAGAGGCTAGCGGCTACAATGAGCAGTTCTTC. It yields the protein CASSLEASGYNEQFF.

The chain employs TRBV6-2 or TRBV6-3 and TRBJ1-2; 7 bases line up with TRBD1. Germline V gives CDR1 MNHEY, CDR2 SVGEGT. After removal of 6 bases from V and 5 bases from J, the junction contained 9 bases not matched to a gene. The CDR3 runs to 14 residues. CDR3 protein: CASRDPGTEYGYTF. CDR3 DNA: TGTGCCAGCAGAGACCCCGGGACAGAGTATGGCTACACCTTC.

The CDR3: CASSQGLLGGYEQYV. In DNA, the CDR3 is TGCGCCAGCAGCCAAGGGCTCTTGGGGGGGTACGAGCAGTACGTC. The chain is built from TRBV4-1 and TRBJ2-7, with TRBD2 matching 7 bases. The V gene's germline CDR1 is MGHRA and CDR2 YSYEKL. The trim removed 1 base at V and 4 bases at J, leaving 7 bases unmatched. The CDR3 is 15 residues long.

The rearrangement uses TRBV6-2 or TRBV6-3 and TRBJ2-7; D is undetermined. Germline loops: CDR1 MNHEY, CDR2 SVGEGT. V lost 6 bases, J lost 3 bases, and 21 bases lay in between. CDR3 length equals 16 residues. CDR3 coding DNA: TGTGCCAGCAGAAAGGAATCGCCGTTCCGCATCTACGAGCAGTACTTC. It translates to CASRKESPFRIYEQYF.

The rearrangement uses TRBV7-2 and TRBJ1-3, with D perhaps TRBD1 (6 bases). Trimming left V 6 bases short and J 0 bases short, with 12 bases between. The CDR3 runs 15 residues. CDR1 and CDR2 (germline): SGHTA, FQGNSA. DNA for the CDR3: TGTGCCAGCAGGACCAAGACAGGCTCTGGAAACACCATATATTTT. This translates into CASRTKTGSGNTIYF.

This clonotype was recorded many times. V is TRBV29-1 and J is TRBJ1-1; D gene uncertain. V lost 4 bases and J 3 bases, leaving 9 bases between the germline ends. The germline gives CDR1 SQVTM, CDR2 ANQGSEA. This CDR3 contains 12 residues. The CDR3 sequence: CSVAATYTEAFF. CDR3 bases: TGCAGCGTTGCGGCTACTTACACTGAAGCTTTCTTT. Based on the CDR3 plus reference TRBV29-1 and TRBJ1-1, the full variable domain is SAVISQKPSRDICQRGTSLTIQCQVDSQVTMMFWYRQQPGQSLTLIATANQGSEATYESGFVIDKFPISRPNLTFSTLTVSNMSPEDSSIYLCSVAATYTEAFFGQGTRLTVV.

This clonotype has at least ten counts. The gene calls are TRBV5-1 and TRBJ2-7, with D unclear. V lost 1 base and J 2 bases, leaving 10 bases between the germline ends. The V gene's germline CDR1 is SGHRS and CDR2 YFSETQ. The CDR3 is 14 residues long. The CDR3 nucleotides read TGCGCCAGCAGCTTGTTGGGTCTGCCCTACGAGCAGTACGTC. Translated, it gives CASSLLGLPYEQYV.

This clonotype has a handful of counts. The chain is built from TRBV13 and TRBJ2-5, with 9 bases that match TRBD2. Germline assignment: CDR1 PRHDT and CDR2 FYEKMQ (reference sequence). The V and J ends lost 5 bases and 7 bases, in that order; junction bases with no gene match: 8. The length of the CDR3 is 14 residues. CDR3 nucleotide sequence: TGTGCCAGCAGCGCGCCGACTAGCGGAGGGACCCAGTACTTC. This sequence encodes CASSAPTSGGTQYF.

This clonotype was seen repeatedly, ten times or more. The chain joins TRBV29-1 to TRBJ1-1; no clear D gene. Germline CDR1 and CDR2: SQVTM and ANQGSEA. CDR3 length: 15 amino acids. Deletions cut 0 bases from V and 4 bases from J, with 15 bases between. CDR3 sequence: CSVEDGREPFTEAFF. The CDR3 DNA is TGCAGCGTTGAAGATGGACGGGAACCATTCACTGAAGCTTTCTTT.

This clonotype was picked up many times. The V call is TRBV20-1, the J call TRBJ2-7, with D possibly being TRBD1 (7 bases). The CDR3 has 14 residues. V lost 3 bases, J lost 1 base, and 13 bases lay in between. Germline assignment: CDR1 DFQATT and CDR2 SNEGSKA (reference sequence). The chain's CDR3 is CSASDREVSYEQYF. The CDR3, as DNA: TGCAGTGCTAGTGACAGGGAGGTGTCCTACGAGCAGTACTTC.

This clonotype was observed many times. J is TRBJ2-7 and V is TRBV7-2; 8 positions match TRBD1. CDR1 and CDR2 from the germline V gene are SGHTA and FQGNSA. The length of the CDR3 is 13 residues. J was trimmed by 6 bases and V by 4 bases; bases with no gene match: 5. In nucleotides, the CDR3 is TGTGCCAGCAGCTCTATCAGGGGGCTCGAGCAGTACTTC. Protein: CASSSIRGLEQYF.

The chain couples TRBV27 to TRBJ2-1, with D possibly TRBD1 on 6 matching bases. Trimming took off 3 bases at V and 0 bases at J, with 18 bases between the two ends. The CDR3 sequence is 18 residues long. The germline V gene has CDR1 MNHEY and CDR2 SMNVEV (reference sequence). CDR3 DNA: TGTGCCAGCAGTTTTATGATGGGGGCCCGGGGCTCCTACAATGAGCAGTTCTTC. Translated: CASSFMMGARGSYNEQFF.

This clonotype was counted between two and nine times. The junction shows a germline mismatch at one end, possibly a read error. CDR3 coding DNA: TGTGCCGTCAGGGGGACTGATAATTCACCCCTCCACTTT. Translated: CAVRGTDNSPLHF. J is TRBJ1-6 and V is TRBV10-3; TRBD1 aligns across 7 bases. CDR3 size: 13 residues. Germline CDR1 ENHRY, CDR2 SYGVKD.

This clonotype came up many times. The rearrangement joins TRBV7-2 to TRBJ2-3, with 9 nucleotides matching TRBD1. In germline, CDR1 is SGHTA, CDR2 FQGNSA. CDR3 size: 15 residues. V shed 1 base and J 3 bases; nucleotides not matched to a gene: 2. CDR3 coding DNA: TGTGCCAGCAGCTTAGGCGGACAGGGGACAGATACGCAGTATTTT. It translates to CASSLGGQGTDTQYF.

This clonotype was recorded at least ten times. V is TRBV20-1 and J is TRBJ1-2, with unresolved D. V was pared by 5 bases and J by 4 bases, with 11 bases between. This CDR3 has 12 residues. Germline CDR1 DFQATT, CDR2 SNEGSKA (reference sequence). The CDR3 sequence is CSAPRKIYGYTF. The CDR3 DNA sequence: TGCAGTGCTCCCAGGAAAATCTATGGCTACACCTTC.

The rearrangement links TRBV12-3 or TRBV12-4 to TRBJ2-1; D tentatively reads TRBD1 or TRBD2 (5 bases each). The CDR3 covers 16 residues. V was shortened by 3 bases and J by 0 bases, with 12 bases between the two germline ends. CDR3 residues: CASSFGTANSYNEQFF. The CDR3 coding sequence is TGTGCCAGCAGTTTCGGGACCGCGAACTCCTACAATGAGCAGTTCTTC.

Many counts were recorded for this clonotype. The rearrangement links TRBV5-1 to TRBJ2-1; D perhaps matches TRBD1 (6 bases). The CDR3 contains 14 residues. V lost 7 bases, J lost 3 bases, and 14 bases lay in between. Germline V gives CDR1 SGHRS, CDR2 YFSETQ. Here the CDR3 reads CASARTEGYNEQFF. The DNA for the CDR3 is TGCGCCAGCGCCCGGACAGAAGGCTACAATGAGCAGTTCTTC.